These T cell receptor beta chains were read from a single sample in a study of cytomegalovirus exposure and HLA in healthy donors. TCRdb's copy holds only in-frame clones and misses some; the assay was immunoSEQ multiplex PCR. The data hold 110,000 to 150,000 clones, with about three quarters observed a single time. Sequencing used PBMCs. The receptor set was obtained from a male donor in good health and CMV-seronegative. Each CDR3 is given with its conserved first and last residue. The order of the fields is CDR3 length, J gene, V gene, clone size, D gene, CDR3 protein, CDR3 DNA. D genes are given only for firm matches. Clone size appears in some rows only: once, few, many, or a class for an expanded clone.

len: 13; j_gene: TRBJ1-3; v_gene: TRBV2; abundance: .; d_gene: .; CDR3aa: CASNQVAGNTIYF; CDR3nt: TGTGCCAGCAACCAGGTTGCTGGAAACACCATATATTTT
len: 14; j_gene: TRBJ1-3; v_gene: TRBV28; abundance: .; d_gene: .; CDR3aa: CATHMAPIGNTIYF; CDR3nt: TGTGCCACCCACATGGCACCGATTGGAAACACCATATATTTT
len: 14; j_gene: TRBJ1-2; v_gene: TRBV9; abundance: few; d_gene: .; CDR3aa: CASSVVFGGHGYTF; CDR3nt: TGTGCCAGCAGCGTAGTATTTGGGGGCCATGGCTACACCTTC
len: 15; j_gene: TRBJ2-7; v_gene: TRBV27; abundance: .; d_gene: .; CDR3aa: CASSFPGAEAYEQYF; CDR3nt: TGTGCCAGCAGTTTCCCGGGTGCGGAGGCCTACGAGCAGTACTTC
len: 10; j_gene: TRBJ1-1; v_gene: TRBV29-1; abundance: .; d_gene: TRBD1; CDR3aa: CSAGQEGAFF; CDR3nt: TGCAGCGCCGGACAGGAGGGAGCTTTCTTT
len: 15; j_gene: TRBJ1-4; v_gene: TRBV27; abundance: .; d_gene: TRBD1; CDR3aa: CASSLLRGGDEKLFF; CDR3nt: TGTGCCAGCAGTTTACTAAGAGGGGGCGACGAAAAACTGTTTTTT
len: 14; j_gene: TRBJ2-7; v_gene: TRBV6-5; abundance: once; d_gene: .; CDR3aa: CASLSPSGSYEQYF; CDR3nt: TGTGCCAGCCTCAGCCCCAGCGGTTCCTACGAGCAGTACTTC
len: 13; j_gene: TRBJ1-2; v_gene: TRBV6-5; abundance: .; d_gene: .; CDR3aa: CASTPGPSYGYTF; CDR3nt: TGTGCCAGCACCCCGGGCCCTAGCTATGGTTACACCTTC
len: 15; j_gene: TRBJ2-3; v_gene: TRBV7-9; abundance: .; d_gene: TRBD2; CDR3aa: CASSELAGGQDTQYF; CDR3nt: TGTGCCAGCAGCGAACTAGCGGGGGGGCAAGATACGCAGTATTTT
len: 14; j_gene: TRBJ1-2; v_gene: TRBV19; abundance: .; d_gene: .; CDR3aa: CASSIDNPWGGYTF; CDR3nt: TGTGCCAGTAGTATAGATAACCCCTGGGGCGGCTACACCTTC
len: 12; j_gene: TRBJ1-4; v_gene: TRBV29-1; abundance: .; d_gene: .; CDR3aa: CSVKGGNEKLFF; CDR3nt: TGCAGCGTTAAGGGGGGGAATGAAAAACTGTTTTTT
len: 15; j_gene: TRBJ1-1; v_gene: TRBV5-1; abundance: .; d_gene: .; CDR3aa: CASSLSAGVSTEAFF; CDR3nt: TGCGCCAGCAGCTTATCTGCAGGGGTGAGCACTGAAGCTTTCTTT
len: 15; j_gene: TRBJ2-7; v_gene: TRBV19; abundance: few; d_gene: .; CDR3aa: CASSIRGGDTYEQYF; CDR3nt: TGTGCCAGTAGTATTCGGGGAGGGGACACCTACGAGCAGTACTTC
len: 13; j_gene: TRBJ1-1; v_gene: TRBV12-5; abundance: .; d_gene: .; CDR3aa: CATGRGGNTEAFF; CDR3nt: TGTGCTACTGGCCGGGGGGGAAACACTGAAGCTTTCTTT
len: 15; j_gene: TRBJ2-7; v_gene: TRBV5-1; abundance: once; d_gene: TRBD1; CDR3aa: CASSLRDSAPYEQYF; CDR3nt: TGCGCCAGCAGCTTGAGGGACAGCGCTCCCTACGAGCAGTACTTC
len: 17; j_gene: TRBJ2-1; v_gene: TRBV2; abundance: .; d_gene: TRBD2; CDR3aa: CASRLRLARISYNEQFF; CDR3nt: TGTGCCAGCAGATTAAGACTAGCGAGGATATCCTACAATGAGCAGTTCTTC
len: 15; j_gene: TRBJ1-2; v_gene: TRBV18; abundance: .; d_gene: .; CDR3aa: CASSQEGPQNYGYTF; CDR3nt: TGTGCCAGCTCACAGGAGGGGCCCCAGAACTATGGCTACACCTTC
len: 14; j_gene: TRBJ1-1; v_gene: TRBV5-4; abundance: .; d_gene: .; CDR3aa: CASSRMTENTEAFF; CDR3nt: TGTGCCAGCAGCAGGATGACAGAGAACACTGAAGCTTTCTTT
len: 16; j_gene: TRBJ2-5; v_gene: TRBV15; abundance: .; d_gene: TRBD2; CDR3aa: CATSRWPAGGQETQYF; CDR3nt: TGTGCCACCAGCAGATGGCCAGCGGGAGGACAAGAGACCCAGTACTTC
len: 14; j_gene: TRBJ1-6; v_gene: TRBV6-5; abundance: few; d_gene: .; CDR3aa: CASSYKGPNSPLHF; CDR3nt: TGTGCCAGCAGTTACAAGGGGCCTAATTCACCCCTCCACTTT
len: 14; j_gene: TRBJ1-1; v_gene: TRBV19; abundance: few; d_gene: .; CDR3aa: CASSIEGRNTEAFF; CDR3nt: TGTGCCAGTAGTATTGAAGGGAGGAACACTGAAGCTTTCTTT
len: 18; j_gene: TRBJ1-4; v_gene: TRBV21-1; abundance: .; d_gene: .; CDR3aa: CASRARGAAIPTNEKLFF; CDR3nt: TGTGCCAGCAGGGCCCGGGGGGCGGCTATCCCAACTAATGAAAAACTGTTTTTT
len: 14; j_gene: TRBJ2-7; v_gene: TRBV5-6; abundance: .; d_gene: .; CDR3aa: CASSLGTPSYEQYF; CDR3nt: TGTGCCAGCAGCTTGGGGACTCCTTCTTACGAGCAGTACTTC
len: 13; j_gene: TRBJ1-4; v_gene: TRBV14; abundance: once; d_gene: .; CDR3aa: CASSRQTGERLFF; CDR3nt: TGTGCCAGCAGCCGACAAACGGGGGAACGACTGTTTTTT
len: 15; j_gene: TRBJ2-7; v_gene: TRBV9; abundance: .; d_gene: .; CDR3aa: CASSVRQVPIGEQYF; CDR3nt: TGTGCCAGCAGCGTCAGACAGGTACCAATAGGCGAGCAGTACTTC